The 10 T cell receptor beta chains in this list originate from one sample, sequenced in a study of cytomegalovirus exposure and HLA in healthy donors. The PCR was carried out with 60 Vbeta primers and 13 Jbeta primers. Some clones are missing from TCRdb's copy, which holds only in-frame ones; the method was immunoSEQ multiplex PCR. The sample lists about 130,000 clones; 70% to 85% were seen once. The sample comprised PBMCs. The receptor source for this set is a man aged 35 to 55 in good health and CMV-seropositive.

A few counts support this clone. The J gene is TRBJ2-7, the V gene TRBV18, with 7 bases matching TRBD1. The germline V gene has CDR1 KGHSH and CDR2 LQKENI. V trimming: 4 bases; J trimming: 2 bases; junction bases outside the gene matches: 8. The CDR3 runs 15 residues. CDR3 nucleotide sequence: TGTGCCAGCTCACAAAGACAGGGCTCCACCTACGAGCAGTACTTC. This gives the protein CASSQRQGSTYEQYF.

The genes are TRBV6-1 and TRBJ1-1; TRBD1 matches 10 bases. Germline-derived CDR1 and CDR2 are MNHNS and SASEGT. The junction had 7 bases not matched to a gene; V was cut back by 5 bases and J by 7 bases. This CDR3 spans 14 amino acids. For the CDR3, the DNA is TGTGCCAGCAGTCGGGACAGGGGTGTTATTGAAGCTTTCTTT. It codes for CASSRDRGVIEAFF.

Comments on this clone: Germline and junction disagree at one end, which may indicate a read error. V is TRBV29-1 and J is TRBJ1-2, with a possible D match to TRBD1 (5 bases). CDR1 is SQVTM and CDR2 is ANQGSEA in the germline V gene. CDR3 length: 14 residues. The CDR3 coding sequence is TGCAGCGTTGAAGACCAGGGCAGCGGGAGAGGGCTGGCCTTC. It is translated as CSVEDQGSGRGLAF.

This chain joins TRBV10-2 and TRBJ2-7, with 8 bases identical to TRBD1. The junction had 5 bases not matched to a gene; V was cut back by 2 bases and J by 5 bases. The germline gives CDR1 WSHSY, CDR2 SAAADI. CDR3 size: 14 residues. The CDR3 DNA sequence: TGCGCCAGCAGTGAGCAGGGGGCGCTTAACGAGCAGTACTTC. Translating it yields CASSEQGALNEQYF.

This clone is a singleton in its sample. The sample holds other DNA sequences that translate to the same CDR3. The rearrangement uses TRBV11-2 and TRBJ2-3, with D perhaps TRBD2 (6 bases). V shed 2 bases and J shed 0 bases, with 9 bases lying between them. The CDR3 is made up of 15 amino acids. From germline, CDR1 is SGHAT and CDR2 FQNNGV. CDR3 nucleotides: TGTGCCAGCAGCTTAAGTCGGGGGAGCACAGATACGCAGTATTTT. This encodes CASSLSRGSTDTQYF. Variable domain in full (rest from reference TRBV11-2 and TRBJ2-3): EAGVAQSPRYKIIEKRQSVAFWCNPISGHATLYWYQQILGQGPKLLIQFQNNGVVDDSQLPKDRFSAERLKGVDSTLKIQPAKLEDSAVYLCASSLSRGSTDTQYFGPGTRLTVL.

The chain uses TRBV5-1 and TRBJ1-4; D gene ambiguous. Trimming removed 0 bases from V and 2 bases from J, with 11 bases in between. Germline V lookup: CDR1 SGHRS, CDR2 YFSETQ. The CDR3 extends over 16 amino acids. DNA for the CDR3: TGCGCCAGCAGCTTGGACGGTGCCGCGACTAATGAAAAACTGTTTTTT. It codes for CASSLDGAATNEKLFF.

The chain joins TRBV10-2 to TRBJ1-6; D not certain. With 6 bases removed from V and 8 bases from J, the gap between germline ends came to 8 bases. The CDR3 contains 12 residues. From germline, CDR1 is WSHSY and CDR2 SAAADI. The CDR3 coding sequence is TGCGCCAGCAGGAAACTGGATTCACCCCTCCACTTT. Translation: CASRKLDSPLHF.

The rearrangement links TRBV28 to TRBJ1-2; 8 bases align to TRBD1. Germline CDR1 reads MDHEN; CDR2 reads SYDVKM. V trimming: 3 bases; J trimming: 14 bases; junction bases outside the gene matches: 8. The CDR3 length is 12 residues. The CDR3 here is CASSFLTGVLTF. The CDR3 DNA reads TGTGCCAGCAGTTTCTTGACAGGGGTGCTAACCTTC.

The rearrangement links TRBV5-4 to TRBJ1-6; a weak D match, TRBD1 (6 bases). CDR3 length: 14 residues. V lost 4 bases and J lost 8, with 13 bases in between. Germline CDR1 SGHNT, CDR2 YYREEE (reference sequence). CDR3 nucleotide sequence: TGTGCCAGCAGCCCCACAGGGAAGGATTCACCCCTCCACTTT. The encoded protein is CASSPTGKDSPLHF.

This chain uses TRBV29-1 with TRBJ2-1; possibly TRBD1 for D (6 bases). The CDR3 has 13 amino acids. CDR1 SQVTM and CDR2 ANQGSEA come from the germline V gene. The V end was cut by 6 bases, the J end by 8 bases, with 17 bases between. CDR3 nucleotides: TGCAGCGTGAGCGACAGGTCTAGGGATGAGCAGTTCTTC. Residues: CSVSDRSRDEQFF.